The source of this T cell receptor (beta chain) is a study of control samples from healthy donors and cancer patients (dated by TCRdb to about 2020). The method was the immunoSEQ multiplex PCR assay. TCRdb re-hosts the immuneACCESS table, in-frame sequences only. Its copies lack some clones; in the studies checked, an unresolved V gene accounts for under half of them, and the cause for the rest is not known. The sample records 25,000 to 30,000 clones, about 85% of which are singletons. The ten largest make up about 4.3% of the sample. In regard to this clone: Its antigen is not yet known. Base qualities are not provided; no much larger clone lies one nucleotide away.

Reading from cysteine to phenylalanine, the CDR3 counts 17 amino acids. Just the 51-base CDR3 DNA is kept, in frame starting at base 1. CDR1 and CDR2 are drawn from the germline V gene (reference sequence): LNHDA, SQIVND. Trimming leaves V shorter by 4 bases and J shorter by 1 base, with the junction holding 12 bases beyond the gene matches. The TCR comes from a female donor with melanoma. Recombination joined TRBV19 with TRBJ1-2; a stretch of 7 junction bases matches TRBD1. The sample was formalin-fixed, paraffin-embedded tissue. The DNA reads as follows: TGTGCCAGTAGTACTCTACAGGGGAGGGGAATTAACTATGGCTACACCTTC. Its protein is CASSTLQGRGINYGYTF.